This passage covers 28 T cell receptor beta chains from one sample sequenced in a study of T cells expressing NK-cell markers. TCRdb reprocessed the 5' RACE reads, keeping one entry per CDR3 protein, no DNA. The ten top clones account for around 3.3%, within a sample of a few hundred thousand distinct CDR3 sequences. The source material was blood T cells: a sorted CD56 or NKG2C T cell subset, CD4+ or CD8+ T cells, or bulk PBMC T cells (not recorded which). These receptors were collected from a man younger than 30 in good health.

The CDR3: CASSHRLRERADTQYF. The chain recombines TRBV11-2 with TRBJ2-3; TCRdb selects TRBD2, and the lack of DNA leaves this call unchecked. The CDR3 loop spans 16 amino acids. Germline values: CDR1 SGHAT, CDR2 FQNNGV.

V and J are TRBV4-1 and TRBJ2-1; the D call of TRBD2 rests on TCRdb alone, since no DNA is present to check it. The CDR3 has 12 residues. Per germline, CDR1 MGHRA and CDR2 YSYEKL. This CDR3 reads CASSRGSGEQFF.

CDR3 loop: CSVGTAYNSPLHF. The chain links TRBV29-1 to TRBJ1-6; the TRBD1 assignment by TCRdb is unverifiable without DNA. The length of the CDR3 is 13 residues. Germline CDR1 is SQVTM and CDR2 is ANQGSEA.

The rearrangement joins TRBV10-1 to TRBJ2-3; checking the TCRdb D call of TRBD2 is not possible without DNA. The germline V gene encodes CDR1 WNHNN and CDR2 SYGVQD (reference sequence). This CDR3 is 13 amino acids long. The CDR3 region is CASSGPSGNTQYF.

The V call is TRBV29-1, the J call TRBJ2-2; without DNA, the TCRdb call of TRBD1 cannot be checked. The length of the CDR3 is 15 residues. Germline V gives CDR1 SQVTM, CDR2 ANQGSEA. CDR3: CSGGAGTANTGELFF.

J is TRBJ2-2 and V is TRBV11-2; the TRBD1 assignment by TCRdb is unverifiable without DNA. Germline assignment: CDR1 SGHAT and CDR2 FQNNGV. The CDR3 has 14 amino acids. The CDR3: CASSSRTATGELFF.

The chain couples TRBV4-2 to TRBJ2-2; lacking DNA, the TRBD1 call made by TCRdb goes unchecked. CDR3 length equals 14 residues. The germline CDR1 and CDR2 sequences are LGHNA and YNFKEQ. CDR3 residues: CASQQDPNTGELFF.

This chain joins TRBV6-1 and TRBJ1-1; with no DNA, the TCRdb D assignment of TRBD1 cannot be verified. Germline CDR1 and CDR2: MNHNS and SASEGT. CDR3 size: 16 residues. This chain's CDR3 is CASSEYDVQGSTEAFF.

The V and J genes are TRBV5-1 and TRBJ2-1; without DNA, the TCRdb call of TRBD2 cannot be checked. The CDR3 is made up of 14 amino acids. Germline CDR1 is SGHRS and CDR2 is YFSETQ. Here the CDR3 reads CASSLSGSLGEQFF.

The chain is built from TRBV3-1 and TRBJ2-5; TCRdb's assignment of TRBD1 cannot be checked, as there is no DNA. This CDR3 has 14 amino acids. The germline V gene encodes CDR1 LGHDT and CDR2 YNNKEL (reference sequence). CDR3 residues: CASSPPGREETQYF.

This chain uses TRBV20-1 with TRBJ1-2; TCRdb's D call of TRBD1 is untestable without DNA. Germline CDR1 reads DFQATT; CDR2 reads SNEGSKA (reference sequence). The CDR3 has 13 residues. The CDR3 loop reads CSAHQGAEYGYTF.

J is TRBJ2-5 and V is TRBV12-3 or TRBV12-4; TCRdb picks TRBD2, but there is no DNA to check that call. The CDR3 extends over 13 amino acids. The CDR3 region is CASREGLAGDQYF.

The chain combines TRBV4-2 with TRBJ2-5. The CDR3 length is 14 residues. In germline, CDR1 is LGHNA, CDR2 YNFKEQ. The CDR3 spells CASSQDGKKETQYF.

The J gene is TRBJ2-1, the V gene TRBV7-6; no DNA is available, so the TRBD2 call from TCRdb remains unchecked. CDR1 is SGHVS, CDR2 FNYEAQ, per germline. The CDR3 extends over 16 amino acids. CDR3 residues: CASSLKMAGGVYEQFF.

The genes are TRBV20-1 and TRBJ2-5; as DNA is missing, the TRBD2 call by TCRdb cannot be tested. CDR3 size: 18 residues. In germline, CDR1 is DFQATT, CDR2 SNEGSKA (reference sequence). The CDR3: CSARKSPTSGRLRETQYF.

This sequence joins TRBV10-1 and TRBJ2-1; the TCRdb call, TRBD2, lacks DNA for checking. The germline CDR1 and CDR2 sequences are WNHNN and SYGVQD (reference sequence). CDR3 size: 14 residues. Here the CDR3 reads CASTQQREGREQFF.

The V call is TRBV5-6, the J call TRBJ2-1. CDR1 and CDR2 (germline): SGHDT, YYEEEE. The CDR3 totals 17 residues. The CDR3 loop is CASSLFRWRTPYNEQFF.

The chain joins TRBV7-7 to TRBJ2-1; TCRdb's D gene call, TRBD1, goes unchecked for lack of DNA. CDR1 is SSHAT, CDR2 FNYEAQ, per germline (reference sequence). This CDR3 comprises 14 residues. This CDR3 reads CASSLGRGNNEQFF.

The gene calls are TRBV6-5 and TRBJ2-1; lacking DNA, the TRBD1 call made by TCRdb goes unchecked. Germline CDR1 MNHEY, CDR2 SVGAGI. The length of the CDR3 is 13 residues. The CDR3 sequence is CASSSHSARTQFF.

The V gene is TRBV29-1, the J gene TRBJ2-2; checking the TCRdb D call of TRBD1 is not possible without DNA. Germline-derived CDR1 and CDR2 are SQVTM and ANQGSEA. This CDR3 is 16 amino acids long. The CDR3 sequence: CSTQGGGNQITGELFF.

CDR3 loop: CASAGLDPLRSEQYF. This rearrangement joins TRBV7-9 to TRBJ2-7; as DNA is missing, the TRBD2 call by TCRdb cannot be tested. The germline gives CDR1 SEHNR, CDR2 FQNEAQ (reference sequence). This CDR3 has 15 amino acids.

The chain joins TRBV11-2 to TRBJ2-2; checking the TCRdb D call of TRBD1 is not possible without DNA. Germline V CDR1 and CDR2: SGHAT, FQNNGV. The CDR3 spans 14 residues. CDR3 sequence: CASSLGEVIGELFF.

The chain uses TRBV10-3 and TRBJ2-5; TCRdb calls TRBD2, which cannot be checked without DNA. CDR1 is ENHRY, CDR2 SYGVKD, per germline. The CDR3 extends over 17 amino acids. CDR3 residues: CAISPTSGRAGEETQYF.

The V gene is TRBV5-1, the J gene TRBJ2-1; TCRdb proposes TRBD2, but this gene call is untestable without DNA. The CDR3 length is 17 residues. The germline V gene has CDR1 SGHRS and CDR2 YFSETQ. This chain's CDR3 is CASTIAGLAGGYNEQFF.

The chain has TRBV5-1 and TRBJ1-5; TCRdb returns TRBD1, unconfirmable since there is no DNA. Germline V gene lookup returns CDR1 SGHRS and CDR2 YFSETQ. This CDR3 has 14 residues. The CDR3 region is CASSLSPGPQPQHF. The variable domain in full, completed from reference TRBV5-1 and TRBJ1-5, reads KAGVTQTPRYLIKTRGQQVTLSCSPISGHRSVSWYQQTPGQGLQFLFEYFSETQRNKGNFPGRFSGRQFSNSRSEMNVSTLELGDSALYLCASSLSPGPQPQHFGDGTRLSIL.

This chain connects TRBV6-2 or TRBV6-3 to TRBJ2-1; TCRdb gives TRBD2 as the D gene, but with no DNA this cannot be confirmed. CDR3 size: 17 residues. Per the germline V gene, CDR1 is MNHEY and CDR2 is SVGEGT. CDR3 sequence: CASLKGGTAFSYNEQFF.

The CDR3: CSARSQRQGYGYTF. The J gene is TRBJ1-2, the V gene TRBV20-1; TCRdb picks TRBD1, but there is no DNA to check that call. The CDR3 is 14 amino acids. Germline CDR1 reads DFQATT; CDR2 reads SNEGSKA (reference sequence).

The CDR3 spells CASGLAGVGDTQYF. The chain links TRBV12-3 or TRBV12-4 to TRBJ2-3. This CDR3 region has 14 residues.